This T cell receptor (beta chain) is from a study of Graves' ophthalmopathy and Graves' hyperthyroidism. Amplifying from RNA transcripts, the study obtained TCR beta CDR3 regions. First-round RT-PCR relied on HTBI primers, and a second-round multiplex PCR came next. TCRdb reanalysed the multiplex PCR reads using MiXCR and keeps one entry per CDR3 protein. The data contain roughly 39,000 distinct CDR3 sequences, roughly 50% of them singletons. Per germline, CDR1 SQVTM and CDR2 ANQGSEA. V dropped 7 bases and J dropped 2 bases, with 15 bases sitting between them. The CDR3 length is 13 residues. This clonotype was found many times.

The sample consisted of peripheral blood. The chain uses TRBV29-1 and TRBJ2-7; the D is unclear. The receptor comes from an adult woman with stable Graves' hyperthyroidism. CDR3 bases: TGCAGCGCGTCCGACACACCGACCTACGAGCAGTACTTC. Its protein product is CSASDTPTYEQYF.